This T cell receptor beta chain is from a study of blood T cell repertoires in COVID-19. Turning to the study itself: PBMCs, B-cell-depleted T cells, or T cells were the source of the cDNA or gDNA that made up the material.

How the authors handled the data: Scientists estimated how many nucleated cells there were by amplifying reference gene primers. Using immunoSEQ multiplex PCR, the repertoire was profiled, and TCRdb retains in-frame clones only, with some absent. V, J and clone size were drawn from that table, and D and trimming were deduced from the DNA. The sample records hundreds of thousands of clones, approximately 90% being singletons. This CDR3 has 11 residues. The J segment lost 5 bases and the V segment lost 6 bases, leaving 3 bases of the junction unmatched. The germline gives CDR1 SQVTM, CDR2 ANQGSEA. Clinical history reported by participants formed the basis on which cohorts were assigned.

This chain connects TRBV29-1 to TRBJ1-2; 7 bases are a match to TRBD1. The sample was PBMCs or T cells enriched from blood (not recorded which). This clonotype was obtained from a woman aged 18 to 35 with acute COVID-19. The CDR3 nucleotides are TGCAGCGTGCTACAGGGGTATGGCTACACCTTC. Its protein is CSVLQGYGYTF.